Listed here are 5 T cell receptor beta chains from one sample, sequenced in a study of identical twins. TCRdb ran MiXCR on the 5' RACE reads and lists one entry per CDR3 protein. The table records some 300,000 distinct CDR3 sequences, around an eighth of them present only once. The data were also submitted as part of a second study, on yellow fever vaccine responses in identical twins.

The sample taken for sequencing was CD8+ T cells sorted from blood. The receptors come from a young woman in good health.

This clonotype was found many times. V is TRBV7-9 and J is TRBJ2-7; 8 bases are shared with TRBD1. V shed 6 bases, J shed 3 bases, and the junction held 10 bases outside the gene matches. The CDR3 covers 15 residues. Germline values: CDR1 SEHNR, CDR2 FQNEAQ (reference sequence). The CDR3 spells CASSSSGQDFYEQYF. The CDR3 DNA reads TGTGCCAGCAGTTCATCGGGACAGGATTTCTACGAGCAGTACTTC. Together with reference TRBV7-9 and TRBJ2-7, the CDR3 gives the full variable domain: DTGVSQNPRHKITKRGQNVTFRCDPISEHNRLYWYRQTLGQGPEFLTYFQNEAQLEKSRLLSDRFSAERPKGSFSTLEIQRTEQGDSAMYLCASSSSGQDFYEQYFGPGTRLTVT.

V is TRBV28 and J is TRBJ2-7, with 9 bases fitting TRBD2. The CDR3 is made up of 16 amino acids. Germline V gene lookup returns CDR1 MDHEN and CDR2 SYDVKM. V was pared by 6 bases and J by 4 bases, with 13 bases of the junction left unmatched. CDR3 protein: CASSSTSSGEVYEQYF. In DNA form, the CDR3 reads TGTGCCAGCAGCTCCACCTCTAGCGGGGAGGTTTACGAGCAGTACTTC.

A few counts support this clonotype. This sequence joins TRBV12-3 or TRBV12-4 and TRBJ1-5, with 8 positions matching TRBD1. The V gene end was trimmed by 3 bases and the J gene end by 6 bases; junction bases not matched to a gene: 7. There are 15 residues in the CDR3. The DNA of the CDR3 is TGTGCCAGCAGTTTTACCGGACAGGGCGGTCAGCCCCAGCATTTT. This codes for CASSFTGQGGQPQHF.

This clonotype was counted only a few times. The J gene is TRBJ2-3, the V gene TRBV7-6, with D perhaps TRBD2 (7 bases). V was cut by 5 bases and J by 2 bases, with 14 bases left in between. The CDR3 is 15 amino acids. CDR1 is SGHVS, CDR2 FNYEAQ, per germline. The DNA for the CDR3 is TGTGCCAGCAGCCGTACAGGGAGGGACACAGATACGCAGTATTTT. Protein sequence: CASSRTGRDTDTQYF.

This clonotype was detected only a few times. The CDR3 is CASSPGAFF. CDR3 in DNA: TGTGCCAGCAGCCCCGGAGCTTTCTTT. V usage is TRBV9 and J usage is TRBJ1-1; D is unresolved. V was clipped by 4 bases and J by 10 bases, with 5 bases between them. In germline, CDR1 is SGDLS, CDR2 YYNGEE. The CDR3 is 9 amino acids.